The 19 T cell receptor beta chains in this list originate from one sample, sequenced in a study of blood T cells in healthy people across ages. A sample-barcoded 5' primer and a J-beta primer mix were used in a second PCR of roughly 7 to 12 cycles. Each CDR3 protein gets one entry after TCRdb re-called the 5' RACE reads with MiXCR. The table shows 800,000 to 1,000,000 distinct CDR3 sequences, with about 48% occurring only once. The sequenced material came from blood. The receptors were sampled from a man in his thirties or forties in good health.

This clonotype occurred a few times. CDR3: CASSAGQGVYEQYF. CDR3 sequence (DNA): TGTGCCAGCAGTGCCGGACAGGGGGTTTACGAGCAGTACTTC. This chain connects TRBV9 to TRBJ2-7, with 10 bases fitting TRBD1. V lost 5 bases to trimming and J lost 4 bases; unmatched junction nucleotides: 6. The germline V gene has CDR1 SGDLS and CDR2 YYNGEE. The CDR3 runs 14 residues.

The chain combines TRBV5-5 with TRBJ2-3; tentatively, D is TRBD1 (6 bases). V lost 4 bases, J lost 0 bases, and 15 bases lay in between. Germline V CDR1 and CDR2: SGHKS, YYEKEE (reference sequence). This CDR3 region has 16 residues. CDR3 loop: CASSRTGTSSTDTQYF. The CDR3 nucleotides are TGTGCCAGCAGCCGAACAGGGACGTCGAGCACAGATACGCAGTATTTT. The full variable domain, rest sourced from reference TRBV5-5 and TRBJ2-3, is DAGVTQSPTHLIKTRGQQVTLRCSPISGHKSVSWYQQVLGQGPQFIFQYYEKEERGRGNFPDRFSARQFPNYSSELNVNALLLGDSALYLCASSRTGTSSTDTQYFGPGTRLTVL.

This clonotype was seen at least ten times. V and J are TRBV5-1 and TRBJ2-7; TRBD2 matches 8 bases. Trimming at V came to 4 bases and at J to 0 bases, leaving 6 bases not matched to a gene. This CDR3 has 15 amino acids. Germline lookup yields CDR1 SGHRS and CDR2 YFSETQ. The CDR3: CASSPSGGLSYEQYF. CDR3 in DNA: TGCGCCAGCAGCCCGAGCGGGGGTCTCTCCTACGAGCAGTACTTC.

This clonotype was counted a few times. The genes are TRBV16 and TRBJ2-7, with D possibly TRBD2 on 5 matching bases. The CDR3 runs to 12 residues. V dropped 1 base and J dropped 5 bases, with 6 bases sitting between them. In germline, CDR1 is KGHSY, CDR2 FQNENV. DNA for the CDR3: TGTGCCAGCAGCCAATTGAGGGACGAGCAGTACTTC. Protein sequence: CASSQLRDEQYF.

The rearrangement uses TRBV2 and TRBJ2-4; D perhaps matches TRBD1 (6 bases). V lost 1 base and J 7 bases, leaving 17 bases between the germline ends. This CDR3 region has 16 residues. Germline lookup yields CDR1 SNHLY and CDR2 FYNNEI. The CDR3 coding sequence is TGTGCCAGCAGTGAAGGGACAGCCGCGCTGCGGAACATTCAGTACTTC. Translated, it gives CASSEGTAALRNIQYF.

This chain joins TRBV10-3 and TRBJ2-1, with 12 bases aligning to TRBD2. Germline trimming cut 11 bases from V and 7 bases from J; bases unmatched to any gene: 12. Germline CDR1 ENHRY, CDR2 SYGVKD. The CDR3 length is 15 residues. CDR3 loop: CAAFTGTSGPNEQFF. The CDR3 DNA is TGTGCCGCCTTTACCGGGACTAGCGGGCCTAATGAGCAGTTCTTC.

This clonotype was recorded once. The V gene is TRBV6-5, the J gene TRBJ2-6; TRBD1 aligns across 9 bases. The V gene end was trimmed by 1 base and the J gene end by 3 bases; junction bases not matched to a gene: 4. The CDR3 covers 17 residues. CDR1 and CDR2 from the germline V gene are MNHEY and SVGAGI. CDR3 sequence: CASSYWDRVFGANVLTF. In DNA form, the CDR3 reads TGTGCCAGCAGTTACTGGGACAGGGTTTTTGGGGCCAACGTCCTGACTTTC.

This clonotype has just a few counts. The chain uses TRBV29-1 and TRBJ1-1, with TRBD1 matching over 7 bases. The V gene end was trimmed by 6 bases and the J gene end by 0 bases; junction bases not matched to a gene: 1. The CDR3 sequence is 12 residues long. Germline lookup yields CDR1 SQVTM and CDR2 ANQGSEA. The CDR3 reads CSVGQLNTEAFF. The CDR3 bases are TGCAGCGTGGGACAGCTGAACACTGAAGCTTTCTTT. Together with reference TRBV29-1 and TRBJ1-1, the CDR3 gives the full variable domain: SAVISQKPSRDICQRGTSLTIQCQVDSQVTMMFWYRQQPGQSLTLIATANQGSEATYESGFVIDKFPISRPNLTFSTLTVSNMSPEDSSIYLCSVGQLNTEAFFGQGTRLTVV.

This clonotype was seen a handful of times. V and J are TRBV6-1 and TRBJ2-2, with TRBD1 matching over 10 bases. V lost 4 bases, J lost 7 bases, and 3 bases stayed unmatched. The germline gives CDR1 MNHNS, CDR2 SASEGT. This CDR3 region has 14 residues. The CDR3 DNA follows: TGTGCCAGCAGTGGACAGGGGGCGTTCGGGGAGCTGTTTTTT. Translation gives CASSGQGAFGELFF.

The chain is built from TRBV9 and TRBJ2-5; D is ambiguous. Germline-derived CDR1 and CDR2 are SGDLS and YYNGEE. The CDR3 is made up of 13 amino acids. The germline V and J ends were trimmed by 0 bases and 4 bases, with 7 bases remaining between them. For the CDR3, the DNA is TGTGCCAGCAGCGTAGATGGGGTAGAGACCCAGTACTTC. This codes for CASSVDGVETQYF. The complete variable domain, with remaining parts taken from reference TRBV9 and TRBJ2-5, reads DSGVTQTPKHLITATGQRVTLRCSPRSGDLSVYWYQQSLDQGLQFLIQYYNGEERAKGNILERFSAQQFPDLHSELNLSSLELGDSALYFCASSVDGVETQYFGPGTRLLVL.

V and J are TRBV12-3 or TRBV12-4 and TRBJ2-2; a weak D match, TRBD2 (6 bases). V dropped 3 bases and J dropped 5 bases, with 13 bases sitting between them. This CDR3 has 15 amino acids. The CDR3 sequence: CASSFVAGTTGELFF. CDR3 in DNA: TGTGCCAGCAGTTTCGTTGCGGGAACGACCGGGGAGCTGTTTTTT.

This chain joins TRBV6-2 or TRBV6-3 and TRBJ2-7; a weak D match, TRBD1 (6 bases). The germline CDR1 and CDR2 sequences are MNHEY and SVGEGT. Trimming removed 5 bases at V and 3 bases at J, with 14 bases between. The CDR3 covers 14 residues. CDR3 residues: CASSPDRDFYEQYF. The CDR3 nucleotides are TGTGCCAGCAGTCCGGACAGAGATTTCTACGAGCAGTACTTC.

This clonotype came up a few times. V is TRBV27 and J is TRBJ1-2; 7 positions agree with TRBD1. Germline trimming cut 7 bases from V and 3 bases from J; bases unmatched to any gene: 17. CDR3 length: 17 residues. Germline assignment: CDR1 MNHEY and CDR2 SMNVEV (reference sequence). In DNA, the CDR3 is TGTGCCAGCACTCCCGAGAGGGGGCGGGGCGTTGACTATGGCTACACCTTC. Translation gives CASTPERGRGVDYGYTF.

The chain uses TRBV18 and TRBJ2-5, with D possibly matching TRBD1 (6 bases). The CDR3 runs to 14 residues. Trimming cost V 6 bases and J 1 base, with 12 bases left between them. In germline, CDR1 is KGHSH, CDR2 LQKENI. CDR3 bases: TGTGCCAGCTCGCCCCGGGACACCCAAGAGACCCAGTACTTC. It yields the protein CASSPRDTQETQYF.

V and J are TRBV18 and TRBJ1-1; D gene uncertain. Germline CDR1 and CDR2: KGHSH and LQKENI. The CDR3 runs to 12 residues. Trimming took off 0 bases at V and 10 bases at J, with 9 bases between the two ends. The CDR3 DNA sequence: TGTGCCAGCTCACCACCGGACGGGAGAGCTTTCTTT. The encoded protein is CASSPPDGRAFF.

V and J are TRBV7-9 and TRBJ2-5; no firm D call. The CDR3 is made up of 15 amino acids. Germline CDR1 SEHNR, CDR2 FQNEAQ (reference sequence). Trimming shortened V by 1 base and J by 5 bases, and 14 bases separated the two germline ends. CDR3 DNA: TGTGCCAGCAGCTTAGTCGACGGGCGGTCGGAGACCCAGTACTTC. Encoded protein: CASSLVDGRSETQYF.

This clonotype was seen a handful of times. The chain joins TRBV20-1 to TRBJ1-2; D is uncertain. The CDR3 loop spans 11 amino acids. V shed 6 bases and J shed 5 bases, with 10 bases lying between them. Germline values: CDR1 DFQATT, CDR2 SNEGSKA (reference sequence). This CDR3 is CSAFLGYGYTF. Here the CDR3 DNA reads TGCAGTGCATTTTTGGGGTATGGCTACACCTTC.

This clonotype has only a few counts. The chain joins TRBV12-3 or TRBV12-4 to TRBJ1-4; D is unclear. V lost 5 bases and J lost 8, with 12 bases in between. The length of the CDR3 is 13 residues. Here the CDR3 reads CASSVQSGEKLFF. Written as DNA, the CDR3 is TGTGCCAGCAGTGTACAGTCCGGGGAAAAACTGTTTTTT.

V and J are TRBV15 and TRBJ2-2; maybe TRBD1 (6 bases). CDR1 is LNHNV and CDR2 is YYDKDF in the germline V gene (reference sequence). Trimming left V 4 bases short and J 4 bases short, with 10 bases between. The CDR3 loop spans 14 amino acids. CDR3 residues: CATSIGQTTGELFF. CDR3 nucleotide sequence: TGTGCCACCAGCATAGGACAGACCACCGGGGAGCTGTTTTTT.